This T cell receptor (beta chain) comes out of a study of CD4 T cells in relation to SARS-CoV-2 and coronaviruses. Study-wide background: Shared crossreactive spike epitopes were mapped to their HLA restriction.

Before the COVID-19 pandemic, during about 2011-2019, CD4+ T cells were taken from unexposed donors. Isolation of CD4+ T cells took place after roughly nine days in culture. As cell numbers allowed, unexposed-donor CD4+ T cells faced SARS-CoV-2 S/N and four cold-coronavirus spikes. Half the medium was replaced with IL-2 medium on days 3 and 7. The junction had 7 bases not matched to a gene; V was cut back by 9 bases and J by 0 bases. The CDR3 consists of 15 residues. Germline V CDR1 and CDR2: MNHEY, SMNVEV (reference sequence). Points on this clone: The antigen remains unidentified.

Repertoires were generated with immunoSEQ multiplex PCR, while TCRdb's copy carries only in-frame clones and drops some. The sample has 30,000 or so clones; over 65% are singletons. The chain combines TRBV27 with TRBJ2-3; 9 nucleotides agree with TRBD2. The receptor comes from a human donor in good health. The sample consisted of CD4+ T cells from PBMCs, cultured in vitro. CDR3 in DNA: TGTGCCAGAGAGGGGAGCGGGGGGAGCACAGATACGCAGTATTTT. This gives the protein CAREGSGGSTDTQYF.